The 31 T cell receptor beta chains presented below share a single source sample, sequenced in a study of control samples from healthy donors and cancer patients. Profiled with immunoSEQ multiplex PCR; TCRdb holds only in-frame clones, not every one. This table has about 45,000 clones, around 93% appearing once. The material sequenced was PBMCs. The receptors here all came from a woman aged 40-49 years with head and neck cancer.

V gene TRBV4-1 combines with J gene TRBJ2-3; tentatively, D is TRBD1 or TRBD2 (6 bases each). This CDR3 region has 15 residues. Germline V CDR1 and CDR2: MGHRA, YSYEKL. V was shortened by 0 bases and J by 1 base, with 8 bases between the two germline ends. This CDR3 reads CASSQDGGGTDTQYF. CDR3 nucleotides: TGCGCCAGCAGCCAAGACGGGGGCGGCACAGATACGCAGTATTTT.

This chain joins TRBV30 and TRBJ1-1; TRBD1 matches at 9 bases. CDR3 size: 14 residues. Trimming at V came to 5 bases and at J to 0 bases, leaving 4 bases not matched to a gene. CDR1 GTSNPN and CDR2 SVGIG come from the germline V gene (reference sequence). In DNA form, the CDR3 reads TGTGCCTGGGACGGGACAGGGTTGAACACTGAAGCTTTCTTT. It codes for CAWDGTGLNTEAFF.

The gene calls are TRBV5-1 and TRBJ2-1, with D tentatively TRBD2 (5 bases). This CDR3 is 15 amino acids long. The V gene's germline CDR1 is SGHRS and CDR2 YFSETQ. Trimming stripped 0 bases from V and 2 bases from J, with 9 bases between. The CDR3: CASSLDAGAYNEQFF. CDR3 coding DNA: TGCGCCAGCAGCTTGGACGCCGGGGCCTACAATGAGCAGTTCTTC.

The chain carries TRBV15 and TRBJ2-1; possibly TRBD2 for D (6 bases). V gave up 0 bases and J gave up 4 bases, with 10 bases separating them. Germline loops: CDR1 LNHNV, CDR2 YYDKDF (reference sequence). CDR3 length: 15 residues. Written as DNA, the CDR3 is TGTGCCACCAGCAGAGAGGGGGGAGAGTACAATGAGCAGTTCTTC. Encoded protein: CATSREGGEYNEQFF.

This chain connects TRBV18 to TRBJ1-2; 8 positions agree with TRBD1. This CDR3 has 12 amino acids. In germline, CDR1 is KGHSH, CDR2 LQKENI. The J segment lost 9 bases and the V segment lost 3 bases, leaving 3 bases of the junction unmatched. The CDR3 nucleotides read TGTGCCAGCTCACCGGACAGGGCTCGCTACACCTTC. Residues: CASSPDRARYTF.

As for this clone: An end of the junction does not agree with germline; a read error may underlie this. V usage is TRBV3-1 (or the pseudogene TRBV3-2) and J usage is TRBJ2-5; TRBD2 agrees at 8 bases. There are 13 residues in the CDR3. The germline V gene encodes CDR1 LGHDT and CDR2 YNNKEL (reference sequence). CDR3 protein: CASSQAGGGLPHF. CDR3 in DNA: TGTGCCAGCAGCCAAGCCGGGGGGGGACTACCGCACTTC.

The CDR3 bases are TGTGCCAGTTCTGCCTGGATGAACACTGAAGCTTTCTTT. Its translation is CASSAWMNTEAFF. The gene calls are TRBV19 and TRBJ1-1; no firm D call. Germline loops: CDR1 LNHDA, CDR2 SQIVND (reference sequence). CDR3 length equals 13 residues. With 8 bases removed from V and 0 bases from J, the gap between germline ends came to 10 bases. Together with reference TRBV19 and TRBJ1-1, the CDR3 gives the full variable domain: DGGITQSPKYLFRKEGQNVTLSCEQNLNHDAMYWYRQDPGQGLRLIYYSQIVNDFQKGDIAEGYSVSREKKESFPLTVTSAQKNPTAFYLCASSAWMNTEAFFGQGTRLTVV.

V is TRBV6-5 and J is TRBJ1-1; 9 bases agree with TRBD1. J was trimmed by 10 bases and V by 6 bases; bases with no gene match: 9. The CDR3 loop spans 13 amino acids. The germline V gene has CDR1 MNHEY and CDR2 SVGAGI. The DNA for the CDR3 is TGTGCCAGCAGAGTCGAAGGGACAGGGAGAGCTTTCTTT. Its translation is CASRVEGTGRAFF.

The V call is TRBV28, the J call TRBJ1-6, with TRBD1 matching over 10 bases. V lost 6 bases to trimming and J lost 8 bases; unmatched junction nucleotides: 7. Germline V gives CDR1 MDHEN, CDR2 SYDVKM. CDR3 length: 15 amino acids. The CDR3 region has the DNA TGTGCCAGCAGGAATCCCGGGACAGGGGATTCACCCCTCCACTTT. Its protein product is CASRNPGTGDSPLHF.

The chain is built from TRBV3-1 (or the pseudogene TRBV3-2) and TRBJ2-5; 13 bases map to TRBD2. Looked up from germline, CDR1 is LGHDT and CDR2 is YNNKEL (reference sequence). The CDR3 totals 16 residues. V dropped 2 bases and J dropped 2; count of bases not matched to a gene: 2. This CDR3 reads CASSQSGLAGQETQYF. Here the CDR3 DNA reads TGTGCCAGCAGCCAATCGGGACTAGCGGGACAAGAGACCCAGTACTTC.

To note about this clone: At one of its ends the junction is not consistent with the germline gene, which may arise from a read error. This chain uses TRBV6-1 with TRBJ2-4; weak D call: TRBD1 (6 bases). There are 13 residues in the CDR3. The germline V gene has CDR1 MNHNS and CDR2 SASEGT. The CDR3, as DNA: TGTGCCAGCAGTCAAGCAGGGGAAAACATTCAGTACTTC. It specifies CASSQAGENIQYF.

The table lists this clone with a few counts. The chain joins TRBV9 to TRBJ1-2; D not certain. Germline assignment: CDR1 SGDLS and CDR2 YYNGEE. Trimming took 0 bases from V and 2 from J, leaving 20 bases between them. This CDR3 comprises 18 residues. The CDR3 DNA is TGTGCCAGCAGCGTAGTGTATTTGGGGTACGAAAAAAACTATGGCTACACCTTC. Its protein is CASSVVYLGYEKNYGYTF.

In its sample, this clone was seen once. The V gene is TRBV5-5, the J gene TRBJ2-5, with D maybe TRBD1 (5 bases). CDR3 size: 13 residues. Deletions cut 2 bases from V and 2 bases from J, with 7 bases between. Germline CDR1 is SGHKS and CDR2 is YYEKEE (reference sequence). CDR3 protein: CASSFQGQETQYF. Here the CDR3 DNA reads TGTGCCAGCAGCTTCCAGGGTCAAGAGACCCAGTACTTC.

The rearrangement links TRBV7-8 to TRBJ1-1; D not resolved. The CDR3 loop spans 15 amino acids. V was cut by 5 bases and J by 5 bases, with 18 bases left in between. Germline-derived CDR1 and CDR2 are SGHVS and FQNEAQ. The CDR3 is CASSPETPRKTEAFF. As DNA, the CDR3 is TGTGCCAGCAGCCCCGAGACCCCGCGGAAGACTGAAGCTTTCTTT.

The chain couples TRBV19 to TRBJ2-1; 11 nucleotides agree with TRBD2. V gave up 7 bases and J gave up 10 bases; unmatched junction bases: 12. The CDR3 loop spans 15 amino acids. Germline-derived CDR1 and CDR2 are LNHDA and SQIVND (reference sequence). CDR3 residues: CASTPGTSGPQEQFF. DNA of the CDR3: TGTGCCAGTACCCCCGGGACTAGCGGCCCTCAGGAGCAGTTCTTC.

This sequence joins TRBV15 and TRBJ1-6, with D possibly matching TRBD1 (5 bases). Germline values: CDR1 LNHNV, CDR2 YYDKDF (reference sequence). The ends were cut back, 7 bases at V and 4 bases at J, with 8 bases in the middle. The CDR3 sequence is 13 residues long. CDR3 coding DNA: TGTGCCACCACGCAGGGTTATAATTCACCCCTCCACTTT. Protein product: CATTQGYNSPLHF. The whole variable domain, remainder taken from reference TRBV15 and TRBJ1-6, is DAMVIQNPRYQVTQFGKPVTLSCSQTLNHNVMYWYQQKSSQAPKLLFHYYDKDFNNEADTPDNFQSRRPNTSFCFLDIRSPGLGDTAMYLCATTQGYNSPLHFGNGTRLTVT.

This rearrangement joins TRBV5-6 to TRBJ1-4; D uncertain. Germline CDR1 reads SGHDT; CDR2 reads YYEEEE. Trimming removed 3 bases at V and 0 bases at J, with 12 bases between. The CDR3 has 16 amino acids. The CDR3 DNA reads as TGTGCCAGCAGCTCGTGGGGAGAGGCAACTAATGAAAAACTGTTTTTT. Protein product: CASSSWGEATNEKLFF.

The CDR3 DNA reads TGTGCCAGTAGTATACGAGGAATTGGGGCCAGGGAGACCCAGTACTTC. It codes for CASSIRGIGARETQYF. J is TRBJ2-5 and V is TRBV19, with D maybe TRBD1 (5 bases). Germline V lookup: CDR1 LNHDA, CDR2 SQIVND (reference sequence). The ends were cut back, 2 bases at V and 5 bases at J, with 18 bases in the middle. The CDR3 consists of 16 residues. Full variable domain (outside the CDR3, taken from reference TRBV19 and TRBJ2-5): DGGITQSPKYLFRKEGQNVTLSCEQNLNHDAMYWYRQDPGQGLRLIYYSQIVNDFQKGDIAEGYSVSREKKESFPLTVTSAQKNPTAFYLCASSIRGIGARETQYFGPGTRLLVL.

This clone has a handful of counts. This sample includes further DNA sequences coding for the same CDR3. The chain combines TRBV29-1 with TRBJ2-5, with TRBD2 matching over 13 bases. Germline V lookup: CDR1 SQVTM, CDR2 ANQGSEA. This CDR3 is built from 16 residues. Trimming cost V 0 bases and J 5 bases; bases outside gene matches: 6. The CDR3 DNA reads as TGCAGCGTTGAAGATCCCGGACTAGCGGGGGAGGAGACCCAGTACTTC. It encodes CSVEDPGLAGEETQYF.

The CDR3 region is CASSQGARATQYF. In DNA form, the CDR3 reads TGTGCCAGCAGCCAAGGGGCTAGGGCTACCCAGTACTTC. The chain links TRBV14 to TRBJ2-5; D gene unclear. The CDR3 consists of 13 residues. Trimming removed 1 base from V and 8 bases from J, with 11 bases in between. Germline assignment: CDR1 SGHDN and CDR2 FVKESK.

The V and J genes are TRBV18 and TRBJ2-5; D is uncertain. Trimming shortened V by 2 bases and J by 1 base, and 8 bases separated the two germline ends. CDR1 and CDR2 (germline): KGHSH, LQKENI. The CDR3 runs 14 residues. CDR3 loop: CASSPMASQETQYF. DNA for the CDR3: TGTGCCAGCTCACCAATGGCTAGCCAAGAGACCCAGTACTTC.

The V gene is TRBV7-9, the J gene TRBJ2-7; 7 nucleotides align to TRBD1. The trim removed 5 bases at V and 2 bases at J, leaving 6 bases unmatched. The germline gives CDR1 SEHNR, CDR2 FQNEAQ (reference sequence). The CDR3 is 14 amino acids. This CDR3 reads CASSQIDRAYEQYF. The CDR3 DNA reads TGTGCCAGCAGCCAAATTGACAGGGCCTACGAGCAGTACTTC.

The gene calls are TRBV6-5 and TRBJ1-5; TRBD1 might be the D (6 bases). V was pared by 5 bases and J by 3 bases, with 14 bases between. Germline CDR1 reads MNHEY; CDR2 reads SVGAGI. The CDR3 extends over 15 amino acids. CDR3 sequence reads: CASSRTGQVNQPQHF. CDR3 nucleotide sequence: TGTGCCAGCAGTCGAACGGGACAAGTCAATCAGCCCCAGCATTTT.

This sequence joins TRBV25-1 and TRBJ2-1; no definite D call. This CDR3 contains 14 residues. Deletions cut 3 bases from V and 7 bases from J, with 13 bases between. Per germline, CDR1 MGHDK and CDR2 SYGVNS. The CDR3 loop is CASSDDWQANEQFF. CDR3 in DNA: TGTGCCAGCAGTGATGATTGGCAGGCGAATGAGCAGTTCTTC.

The chain uses TRBV2 and TRBJ2-4, with TRBD1 identical over 7 bases. The CDR3 is 16 amino acids. Per the germline V gene, CDR1 is SNHLY and CDR2 is FYNNEI. Unmatched junction bases numbered 8, after V lost 6 bases and J lost 0 bases. The CDR3 nucleotides read TGTGCCAGCAGGGCCTTTGAGGGGGCAGCCAAAAACATTCAGTACTTC. Its translation is CASRAFEGAAKNIQYF.

V gene TRBV2 combines with J gene TRBJ1-4, with a weak D call TRBD1 (6 bases). This CDR3 has 15 residues. Trimming cost V 5 bases and J 6 bases, with 16 bases left between them. Germline CDR1 is SNHLY and CDR2 is FYNNEI. The CDR3 region is CASSTTGIAYEKLFF. The DNA of the CDR3 is TGTGCCAGCAGTACTACAGGGATCGCTTATGAAAAACTGTTTTTT.

Only one count was recorded for this clone. The chain combines TRBV27 with TRBJ1-4; possibly TRBD1 for D (6 bases). The CDR3 has 18 amino acids. Looked up from germline, CDR1 is MNHEY and CDR2 is SMNVEV (reference sequence). The germline V and J ends were trimmed by 2 bases and 1 base, with 17 bases remaining between them. CDR3 loop: CASSLLGGRGITNEKLFF. For the CDR3, the DNA is TGTGCCAGCAGTTTACTTGGGGGGCGAGGTATAACTAATGAAAAACTGTTTTTT.

The chain joins TRBV4-1 to TRBJ1-5; D remains ambiguous. Trimming removed 3 bases from V and 2 bases from J, with 8 bases in between. CDR3 size: 14 residues. CDR1 and CDR2 (germline): MGHRA, YSYEKL. The DNA for the CDR3 is TGCGCCAGCAGCCAGCATCACGGCAATCAGCCCCAGCATTTT. Protein: CASSQHHGNQPQHF.

This chain joins TRBV12-1 and TRBJ1-2; TRBD1 was called by the table and not checked on the DNA. TRBV12-1 is given as a pseudogene. This CDR3 comprises 17 residues. The CDR3 reads CASSPRIRQWANYGYTF. The CDR3 DNA is TGTGCCAGCAGCCCCCGCATTCGACAGTGGGCTAACTATGGCTACACCTTC.

The chain links TRBV5-6 to TRBJ1-2, with D uncertain. The CDR3 is 13 amino acids. The germline V gene encodes CDR1 SGHDT and CDR2 YYEEEE. Deletions cut 1 base from V and 8 bases from J, with 12 bases between. The CDR3 loop is CASSLSPGHGYTF. DNA of the CDR3: TGTGCCAGCAGCTTGAGCCCTGGGCACGGCTACACCTTC.

This clone was counted a single time. The chain uses TRBV30 and TRBJ2-7, with D unclear. Germline V lookup: CDR1 GTSNPN, CDR2 SVGIG (reference sequence). V lost 4 bases and J lost 0, with 7 bases in between. This CDR3 comprises 12 residues. DNA of the CDR3: TGTGCCTGGACAGCTTACTCCTACGAGCAGTACTTC. It specifies CAWTAYSYEQYF.